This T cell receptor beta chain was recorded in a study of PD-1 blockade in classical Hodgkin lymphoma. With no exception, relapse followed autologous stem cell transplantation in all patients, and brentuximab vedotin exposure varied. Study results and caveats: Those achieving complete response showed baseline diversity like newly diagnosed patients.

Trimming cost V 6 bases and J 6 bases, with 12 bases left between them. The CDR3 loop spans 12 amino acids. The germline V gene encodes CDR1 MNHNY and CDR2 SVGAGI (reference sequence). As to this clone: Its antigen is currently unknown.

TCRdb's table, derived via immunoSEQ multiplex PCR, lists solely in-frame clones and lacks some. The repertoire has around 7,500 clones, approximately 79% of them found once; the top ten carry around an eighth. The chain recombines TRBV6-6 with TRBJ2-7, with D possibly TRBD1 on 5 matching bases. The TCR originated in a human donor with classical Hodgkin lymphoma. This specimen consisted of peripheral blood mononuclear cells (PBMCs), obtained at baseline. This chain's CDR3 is CASRRAQGEQYF. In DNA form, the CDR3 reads TGTGCCAGCAGGAGAGCCCAGGGCGAGCAGTACTTC.